This TCR beta chain is from a study of blood T cells in healthy people across ages. Total RNA was extracted at no less than 5 micrograms per sample. Next came a second PCR, run for roughly 6 to 11 cycles, which used a sample-barcoded 5' primer along with a J-beta primer mix. Each CDR3 protein is one row after TCRdb ran MiXCR on the 5' RACE reads. Altogether around 900,000 distinct CDR3 sequences are present, about 51% being singletons, with the ten largest covering over 20%. V gave up 2 bases and J gave up 11 bases, with 16 bases separating them. Germline values: CDR1 MNHEY, CDR2 SVGEGT. This CDR3 is 14 amino acids long.

The sequence was obtained from a woman aged 55 to 70 in good health. The sequenced sample consisted of blood. This sequence joins TRBV6-2 or TRBV6-3 and TRBJ2-1, with D possibly TRBD2 on 7 matching bases. CDR3 DNA sequence: TGTGCCAGCAGTTACGAGAGGGGGGGGCGGAAGCAGTTCTTC. Translating it yields CASSYERGGRKQFF.